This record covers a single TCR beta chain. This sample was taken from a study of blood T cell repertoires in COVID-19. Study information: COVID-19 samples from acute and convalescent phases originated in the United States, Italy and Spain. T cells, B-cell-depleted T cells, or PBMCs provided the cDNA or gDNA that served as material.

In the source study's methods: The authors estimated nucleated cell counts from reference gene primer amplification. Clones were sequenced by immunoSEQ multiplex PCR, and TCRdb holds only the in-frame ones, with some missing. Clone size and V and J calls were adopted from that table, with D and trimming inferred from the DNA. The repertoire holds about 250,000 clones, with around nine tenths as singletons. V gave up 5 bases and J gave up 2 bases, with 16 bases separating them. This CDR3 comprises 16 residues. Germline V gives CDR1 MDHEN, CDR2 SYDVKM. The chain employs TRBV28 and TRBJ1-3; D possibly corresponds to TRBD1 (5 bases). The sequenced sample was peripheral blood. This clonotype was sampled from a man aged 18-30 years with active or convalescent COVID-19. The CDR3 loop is CASSMSGSIAGNTIYF. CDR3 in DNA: TGTGCCAGCAGTATGTCAGGGTCAATAGCTGGAAACACCATATATTTT. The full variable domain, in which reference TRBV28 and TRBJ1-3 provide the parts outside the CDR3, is DVKVTQSSRYLVKRTGEKVFLECVQDMDHENMFWYRQDPGLGLRLIYFSYDVKMKEKGDIPEGYSVSREKKERFSLILESASTNQTSMYLCASSMSGSIAGNTIYFGEGSWLTVV.